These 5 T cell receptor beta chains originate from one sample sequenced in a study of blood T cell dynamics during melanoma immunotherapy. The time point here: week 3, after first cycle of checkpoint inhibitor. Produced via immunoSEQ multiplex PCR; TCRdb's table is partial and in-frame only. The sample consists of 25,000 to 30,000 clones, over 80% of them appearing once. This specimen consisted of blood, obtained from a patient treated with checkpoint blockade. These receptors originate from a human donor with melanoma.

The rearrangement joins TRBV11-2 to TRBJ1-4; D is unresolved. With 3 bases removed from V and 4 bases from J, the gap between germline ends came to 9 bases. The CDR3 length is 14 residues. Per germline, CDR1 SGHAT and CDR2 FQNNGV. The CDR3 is CASSFELFNEKLFF. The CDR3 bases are TGTGCCAGCAGCTTCGAGTTATTTAATGAAAAACTGTTTTTT.

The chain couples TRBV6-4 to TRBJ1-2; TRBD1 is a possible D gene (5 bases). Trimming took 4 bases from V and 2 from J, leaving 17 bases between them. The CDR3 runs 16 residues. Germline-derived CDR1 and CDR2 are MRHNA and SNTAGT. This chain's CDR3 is CASSGTPGPFNYGYTF. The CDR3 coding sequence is TGTGCCAGCAGTGGGACACCAGGGCCATTCAACTATGGCTACACCTTC.

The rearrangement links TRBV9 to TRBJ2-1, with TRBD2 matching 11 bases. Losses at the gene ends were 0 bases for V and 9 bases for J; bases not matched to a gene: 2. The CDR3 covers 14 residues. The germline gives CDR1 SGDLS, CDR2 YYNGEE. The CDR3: CASSVVTSGGEQFF. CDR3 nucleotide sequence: TGTGCCAGCAGCGTAGTAACTAGCGGGGGTGAGCAGTTCTTC.

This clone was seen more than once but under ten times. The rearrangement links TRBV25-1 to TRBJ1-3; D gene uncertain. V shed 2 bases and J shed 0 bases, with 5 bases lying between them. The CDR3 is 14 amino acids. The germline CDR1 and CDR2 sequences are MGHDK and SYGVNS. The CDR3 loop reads CASSEERSGNTIYF. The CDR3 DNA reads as TGTGCCAGCAGTGAAGAGCGCTCTGGAAACACCATATATTTT.

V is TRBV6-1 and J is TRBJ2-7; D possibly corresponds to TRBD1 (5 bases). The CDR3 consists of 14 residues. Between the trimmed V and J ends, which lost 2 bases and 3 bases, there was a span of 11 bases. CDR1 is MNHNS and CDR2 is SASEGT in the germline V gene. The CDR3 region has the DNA TGTGCCAGCAGTGAAATAGGGGTGCTCTACGAGCAGTACTTC. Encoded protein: CASSEIGVLYEQYF.